This TCR beta chain emerged from a study of shared clonotypes between healthy human individuals. Study findings and constraints: Around 5.4% of naive CD4 clonotypes were common to a few donors.

Each subset's genomic DNA was shared equally among a number of immunoSEQ plates. The method was immunoSEQ multiplex PCR; TCRdb's version includes in-frame clones alone and lacks a portion of them. The data show approximately 840,000 clones, with 90% to 97% seen just once and less than 0.25% held by the top ten. The naive CD8 population came from CD45RO-negative cells selected for CCR7, without terminally differentiated effector memory CD45RA+ cells. This CDR3 spans 17 amino acids. Unmatched junction bases numbered 7, after V lost 5 bases and J lost 0 bases. Per germline, CDR1 MDHEN and CDR2 SYDVKM. With respect to this clone: Its cognate antigen is unknown.

The sequenced sample was naive CD8+ T cells sorted from blood. The chain uses TRBV28 and TRBJ1-5, with 10 bases aligning to TRBD1. The TCR originated in a man between 25 and 39 years old in good health. Here the CDR3 DNA reads TGTGCCAGCAGTGCGGACAGGGGGTCTGATAGCAATCAGCCCCAGCATTTT. Translation gives CASSADRGSDSNQPQHF.